This T cell receptor beta chain was sequenced for a study of beta chain features in type 1 diabetes. Germline V gene lookup returns CDR1 SEHNR and CDR2 FQNEAQ (reference sequence). The CDR3 covers 13 residues. V lost 1 base, J lost 10 bases, and 11 bases lay in between. Every isolated RNA sample was fully reverse transcribed, so sequencing captured expressed TCRB transcripts. TCRdb keeps only in-frame clones here, not all; method: immunoSEQ multiplex PCR. The table records 200,000 to 250,000 clones, 9.6% of them present only once. The specimen sequenced was naive CD4+ T cells from blood. The origin of this receptor is a woman aged 18-29 years in good health. The chain joins TRBV7-9 to TRBJ2-1; no reliable D call. The CDR3: CASSLVGLPEQFF. The CDR3 coding sequence is TGTGCCAGCAGCTTAGTTGGGCTGCCCGAGCAGTTCTTC.